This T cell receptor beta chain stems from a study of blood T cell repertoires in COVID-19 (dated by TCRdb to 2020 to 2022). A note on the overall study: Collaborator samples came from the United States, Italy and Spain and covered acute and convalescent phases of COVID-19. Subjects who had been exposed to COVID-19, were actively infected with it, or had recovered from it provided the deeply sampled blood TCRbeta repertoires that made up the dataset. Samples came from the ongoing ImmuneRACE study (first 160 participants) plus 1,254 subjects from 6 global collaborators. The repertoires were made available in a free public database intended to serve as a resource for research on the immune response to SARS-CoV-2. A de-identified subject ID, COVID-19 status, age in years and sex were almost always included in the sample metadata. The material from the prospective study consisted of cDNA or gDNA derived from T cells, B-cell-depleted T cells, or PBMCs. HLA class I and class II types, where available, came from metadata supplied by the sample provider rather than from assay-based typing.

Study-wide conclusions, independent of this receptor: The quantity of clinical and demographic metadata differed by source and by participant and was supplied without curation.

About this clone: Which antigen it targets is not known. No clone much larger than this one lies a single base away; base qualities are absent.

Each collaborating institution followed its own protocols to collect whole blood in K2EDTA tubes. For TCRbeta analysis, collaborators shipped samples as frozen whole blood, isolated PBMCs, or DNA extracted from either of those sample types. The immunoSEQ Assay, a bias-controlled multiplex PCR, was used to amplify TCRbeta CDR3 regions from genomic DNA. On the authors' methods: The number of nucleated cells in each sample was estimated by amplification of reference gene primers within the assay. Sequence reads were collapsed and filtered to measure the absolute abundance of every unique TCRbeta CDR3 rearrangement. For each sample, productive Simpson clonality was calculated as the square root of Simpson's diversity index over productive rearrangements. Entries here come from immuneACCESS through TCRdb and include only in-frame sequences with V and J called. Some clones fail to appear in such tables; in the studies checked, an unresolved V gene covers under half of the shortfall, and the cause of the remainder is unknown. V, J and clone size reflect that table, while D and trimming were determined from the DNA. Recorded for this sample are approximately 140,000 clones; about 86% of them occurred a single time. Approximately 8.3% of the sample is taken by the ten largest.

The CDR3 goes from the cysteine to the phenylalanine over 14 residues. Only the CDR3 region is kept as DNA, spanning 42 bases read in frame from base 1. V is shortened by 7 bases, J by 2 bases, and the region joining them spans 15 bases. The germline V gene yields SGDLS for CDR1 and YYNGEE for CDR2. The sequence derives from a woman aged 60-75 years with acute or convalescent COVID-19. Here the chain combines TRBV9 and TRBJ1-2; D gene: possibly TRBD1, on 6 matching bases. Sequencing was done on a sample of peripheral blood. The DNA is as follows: TGTGCCAGCTCCCCGGGGGGCAAGAACTATGGCTACACCTTC. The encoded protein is CASSPGGKNYGYTF.